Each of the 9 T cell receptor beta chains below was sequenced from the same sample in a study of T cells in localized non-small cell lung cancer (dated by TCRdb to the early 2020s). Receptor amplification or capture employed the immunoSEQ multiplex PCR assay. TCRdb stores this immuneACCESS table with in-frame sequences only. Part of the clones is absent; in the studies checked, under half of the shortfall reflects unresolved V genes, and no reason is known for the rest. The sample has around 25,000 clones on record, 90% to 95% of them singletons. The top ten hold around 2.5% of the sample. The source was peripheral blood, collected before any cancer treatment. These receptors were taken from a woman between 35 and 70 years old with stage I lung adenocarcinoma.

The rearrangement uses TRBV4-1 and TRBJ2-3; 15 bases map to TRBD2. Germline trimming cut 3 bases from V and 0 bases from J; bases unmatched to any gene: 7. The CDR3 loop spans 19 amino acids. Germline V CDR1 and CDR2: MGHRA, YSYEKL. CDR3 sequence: CASSHPGLAGGSSTDTQYF. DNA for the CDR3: TGCGCCAGCAGCCACCCCGGACTAGCGGGAGGGTCTAGCACAGATACGCAGTATTTT.

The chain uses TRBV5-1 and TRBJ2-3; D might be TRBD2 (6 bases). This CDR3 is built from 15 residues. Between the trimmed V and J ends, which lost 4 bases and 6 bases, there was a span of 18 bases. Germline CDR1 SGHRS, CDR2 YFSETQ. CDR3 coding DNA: TGCGCCAGCAGCCCGCTAGGAGGGGAAGGGGATACGCAGTATTTT. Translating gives CASSPLGGEGDTQYF. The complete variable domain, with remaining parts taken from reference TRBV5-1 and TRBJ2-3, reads KAGVTQTPRYLIKTRGQQVTLSCSPISGHRSVSWYQQTPGQGLQFLFEYFSETQRNKGNFPGRFSGRQFSNSRSEMNVSTLELGDSALYLCASSPLGGEGDTQYFGPGTRLTVL.

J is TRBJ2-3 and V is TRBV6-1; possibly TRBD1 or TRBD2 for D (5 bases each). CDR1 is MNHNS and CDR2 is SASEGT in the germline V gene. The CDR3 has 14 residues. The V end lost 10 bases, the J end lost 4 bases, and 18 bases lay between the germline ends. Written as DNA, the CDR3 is TGTGCCACCCTGTCCCGGGACGTAGCAGATACGCAGTATTTT. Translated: CATLSRDVADTQYF.

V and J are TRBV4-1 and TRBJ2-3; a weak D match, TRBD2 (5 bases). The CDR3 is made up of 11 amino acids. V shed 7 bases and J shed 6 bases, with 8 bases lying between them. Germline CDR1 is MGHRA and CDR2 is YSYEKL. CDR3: CASTGIDTQYF. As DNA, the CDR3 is TGCGCCAGCACGGGGATCGATACGCAGTATTTT.

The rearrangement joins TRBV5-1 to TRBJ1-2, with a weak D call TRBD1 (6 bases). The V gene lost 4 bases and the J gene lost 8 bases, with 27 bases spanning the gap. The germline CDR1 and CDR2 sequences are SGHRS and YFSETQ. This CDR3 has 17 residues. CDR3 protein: CASSPPSGGEQAEGYTF. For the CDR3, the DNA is TGCGCCAGCAGCCCCCCGTCGGGGGGCGAACAGGCGGAGGGCTACACCTTC.

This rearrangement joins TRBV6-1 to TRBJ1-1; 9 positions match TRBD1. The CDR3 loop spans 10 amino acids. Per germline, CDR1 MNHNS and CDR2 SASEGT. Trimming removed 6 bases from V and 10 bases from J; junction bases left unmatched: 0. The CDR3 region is CASRDRGAFF. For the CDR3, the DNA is TGTGCCAGCAGGGACAGGGGAGCTTTCTTT.

The CDR3 region has the DNA TGTGCCTGGAGTGTAGGGTACAATGAGCAGTTCTTC. Translating gives CAWSVGYNEQFF. The chain is built from TRBV30 and TRBJ2-1; D gene unclear. V was cut by 0 bases and J by 4 bases, with 4 bases left in between. CDR1 is GTSNPN, CDR2 SVGIG, per germline (reference sequence). This CDR3 is 12 amino acids long.

The CDR3 reads CASTLDASTDTQYF. DNA of the CDR3: TGTGCCAGCACGCTAGACGCTAGCACAGATACGCAGTATTTT. The genes are TRBV2 and TRBJ2-3, with D unclear. The V and J ends lost 7 bases and 0 bases respectively, with 11 bases between them. In germline, CDR1 is SNHLY, CDR2 FYNNEI. This CDR3 spans 14 amino acids.

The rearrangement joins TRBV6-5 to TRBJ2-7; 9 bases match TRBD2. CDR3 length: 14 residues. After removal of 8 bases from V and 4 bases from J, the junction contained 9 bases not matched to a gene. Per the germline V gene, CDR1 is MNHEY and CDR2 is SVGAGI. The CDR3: CASSPWREGYEQYF. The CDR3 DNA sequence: TGTGCCAGCTCCCCATGGCGGGAGGGATACGAGCAGTACTTC.